This entry describes one T cell receptor beta chain. The antigen it binds to is not known. No much larger clone exists at a distance of one base, and base qualities are not known. The immunoSEQ Assay, a bias-controlled multiplex PCR, was used to amplify TCRbeta CDR3 regions from genomic DNA. The authors' analysis ran thus. The number of nucleated cells in each sample was estimated from the amplification of reference gene primers within the assay. To quantify the absolute abundance of each unique TCRbeta CDR3 rearrangement, sequence reads were collapsed and filtered. For each sample, productive Simpson clonality was calculated as the square root of Simpson's diversity index over productive rearrangements. As stored in TCRdb, this immuneACCESS dataset retains in-frame rearrangements with V and J assigned. A fraction of the clones does not appear; measured against another copy, unresolved V genes explain less than half of the discrepancy, and the remainder lacks a known reason. V and J calls and clone size are as listed in that table; D and trimming were resolved from the DNA. The sample records 35,000 to 50,000 clones, around 91% of which are singletons. The ten biggest clones cover 2.5% to 3.5% of the sample.

At the junction V is shortened by 5 bases and J by 4 bases; bases outside the gene matches: 21. Including cysteine and phenylalanine, the CDR3 has 20 amino acids. Only the CDR3 DNA is retained, 60 bases long and in frame from the first base. These data come from a study of blood T cell repertoires in COVID-19 (dated by TCRdb to the early 2020s). For the study in its entirety: Samples covering the acute and convalescent phases of COVID-19 were provided by collaborators in the United States, Italy and Spain. The samples were drawn from the first 160 participants of the ongoing ImmuneRACE study and from more than 1,000 subjects provided by 6 global collaborators. The sample metadata nearly always contained a de-identified subject ID, COVID-19 status, age in years and sex. A freely available public database, intended as a resource for researchers studying the immune response to SARS-CoV-2, is where the repertoires were released. The material from the prospective study consisted of cDNA or gDNA derived from T cells, B-cell-depleted T cells, or PBMCs. Subjects who had been exposed to COVID-19, were actively infected with it, or had recovered from it provided the deeply sampled blood TCRbeta repertoires that made up the dataset. Where available, HLA class I and class II types were obtained from metadata supplied by the sample provider rather than from assay-based typing.

General findings and caveats noted by the study authors: Clinical and demographic metadata were provided uncurated, with the amount varying by source and participant.

Whole blood was collected in K2EDTA tubes by collaborating institutions according to the institutions' own protocols. For TCRbeta analysis, collaborators shipped samples as frozen whole blood, isolated PBMCs, or DNA extracted from either of those sample types. The TCR sequence derives from a man aged 45-65 years with active COVID-19. Sequencing used peripheral blood. Recombination connected TRBV5-3 to TRBJ1-6, with TRBD1 identical over 7 junction bases. TRBV5-3 is an open reading frame whose function is uncertain. The nucleotide sequence reads as follows: TGTGCCAGAAGGAACCCTCGGACAGGAAGGCCATACGTTTATAATTCACCCCTCCACTTT. This sequence encodes CARRNPRTGRPYVYNSPLHF.